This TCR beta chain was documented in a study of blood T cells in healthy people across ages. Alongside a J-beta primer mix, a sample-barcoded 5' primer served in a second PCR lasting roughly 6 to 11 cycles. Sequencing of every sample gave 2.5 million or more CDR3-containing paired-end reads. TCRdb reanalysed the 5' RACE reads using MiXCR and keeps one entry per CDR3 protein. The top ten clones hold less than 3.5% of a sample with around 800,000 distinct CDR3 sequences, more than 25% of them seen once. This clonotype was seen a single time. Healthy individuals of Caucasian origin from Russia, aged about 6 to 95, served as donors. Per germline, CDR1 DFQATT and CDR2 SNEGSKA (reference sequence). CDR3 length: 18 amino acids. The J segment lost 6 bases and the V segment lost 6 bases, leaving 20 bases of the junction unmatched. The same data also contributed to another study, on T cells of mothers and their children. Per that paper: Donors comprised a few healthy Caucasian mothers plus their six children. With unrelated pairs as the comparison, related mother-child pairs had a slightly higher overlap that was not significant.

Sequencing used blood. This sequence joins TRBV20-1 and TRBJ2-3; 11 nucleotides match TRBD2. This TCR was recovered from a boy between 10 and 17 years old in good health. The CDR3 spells CSASRPGLAAYSGDTQYF. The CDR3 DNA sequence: TGCAGTGCCTCCCGACCGGGACTAGCGGCTTACTCGGGGGATACGCAGTATTTT.